A selection of T cell receptor beta chains follows, all from one sample in a study of graft-versus-host responses after intestinal transplantation. This table comes from immunoSEQ multiplex PCR, and its TCRdb copy is limited to in-frame clones, with some not included. The sample has fewer than 25,000 clones; over 35% are singletons. This specimen consisted of alloreactive CD4+ T cells from a mixed lymphocyte reaction culture, obtained before intestinal transplant. The receptors stem from a human patient who received an intestinal transplant. CDR3s include the opening cysteine and the closing phenylalanine or tryptophan. The D gene is left open where the match is weak. Expanded clones get a size class; other rows say once, few or many, or leave the size out.

V gene: TRBV5-4; D gene: NA; clone size: medium-sized; J gene: TRBJ2-7; CDR3 DNA: TGTGCCAGCAGCCCCACGGTAGATGGCGAGCAGTACTTC; CDR3 protein: CASSPTVDGEQYF
V gene: TRBV29-1; D gene: TRBD2; clone size: NA; J gene: TRBJ2-3; CDR3 DNA: TGCAGCGTTGATGGGGGGACTAGCGGGGGCCTGGGAGATACGCAGTATTTT; CDR3 protein: CSVDGGTSGGLGDTQYF
V gene: TRBV5-1; D gene: TRBD2; clone size: once; J gene: TRBJ2-3; CDR3 DNA: TGCGCCAGCAGCTTGCGCGCGGGGGGGGCAGATACGCAGTATTTT; CDR3 protein: CASSLRAGGADTQYF
V gene: TRBV5-1; D gene: NA; clone size: NA; J gene: TRBJ2-7; CDR3 DNA: TGCGCCAGCACGGCGGGGGCCCCCTTCGAGCAGTACTTC; CDR3 protein: CASTAGAPFEQYF
V gene: TRBV18; D gene: TRBD2; clone size: NA; J gene: TRBJ2-2; CDR3 DNA: TGTGCCAGCTCACAAATGTCGTCTAGCGGGGGCCCGAACACCGGGGAGCTGTTTTTT; CDR3 protein: CASSQMSSSGGPNTGELFF
V gene: TRBV7-9; D gene: NA; clone size: NA; J gene: TRBJ2-3; CDR3 DNA: TGTGCCAGCAGCTTAGGAGTTGATACGCAGTATTTT; CDR3 protein: CASSLGVDTQYF
V gene: TRBV5-1; D gene: NA; clone size: NA; J gene: TRBJ1-2; CDR3 DNA: TGCGCCAGCAGCTCCCAGGGAAACTATGGCTACACCTTC; CDR3 protein: CASSSQGNYGYTF
V gene: TRBV10-2; D gene: TRBD1; clone size: NA; J gene: TRBJ1-1; CDR3 DNA: TGCGCCAGCACCTGGGACAGGGTAAGGGCTGAAGCTTTCTTT; CDR3 protein: CASTWDRVRAEAFF
V gene: TRBV9; D gene: NA; clone size: NA; J gene: TRBJ1-3; CDR3 DNA: TGTGCCAGCAGCAACACAGGGATAGGCTCTGGAAACACCATATATTTT; CDR3 protein: CASSNTGIGSGNTIYF
V gene: TRBV4-1; D gene: TRBD1; clone size: NA; J gene: TRBJ2-5; CDR3 DNA: TGCGCCAGCAGCCGACAGGGTGCAGAGACCCAGTACTTC; CDR3 protein: CASSRQGAETQYF
V gene: TRBV9; D gene: NA; clone size: few; J gene: TRBJ2-1; CDR3 DNA: TGTGCCAGCAGCGTAGTTGGGGGGTACAATGAGCAGTTCTTC; CDR3 protein: CASSVVGGYNEQFF
V gene: TRBV5-1; D gene: TRBD1; clone size: few; J gene: TRBJ2-5; CDR3 DNA: TGCGCCAGCAGCCAGGGACAGGATAGAGAGACCCAGTACTTC; CDR3 protein: CASSQGQDRETQYF
V gene: TRBV23-1; D gene: TRBD1; clone size: few; J gene: TRBJ2-3; CDR3 DNA: TGCGCCAGCAAAGACAGGGCCCCTAGCACAGATACGCAGTATTTT; CDR3 protein: CASKDRAPSTDTQYF
V gene: TRBV29-1; D gene: NA; clone size: NA; J gene: TRBJ2-1; CDR3 DNA: TGCAGCGGACGACAAGCAGGACTTCACAATGAGCAGTTCTTC; CDR3 protein: CSGRQAGLHNEQFF
V gene: TRBV6-1; D gene: NA; clone size: few; J gene: TRBJ1-3; CDR3 DNA: TGTGCCAGCAGTGAAAGGGCCCGGGATAGAAACACCATATATTTT; CDR3 protein: CASSERARDRNTIYF
V gene: TRBV5-1; D gene: NA; clone size: NA; J gene: TRBJ1-6; CDR3 DNA: TGCGCCAGCAGCCCGCTCGGGGCAGGGAGGGGTCTATCACCCCTCCACTTT; CDR3 protein: CASSPLGAGRGLSPLHF
V gene: TRBV6-5; D gene: NA; clone size: few; J gene: TRBJ2-2; CDR3 DNA: TGTGCCAGCAGCCGACTGGGGGCCCCCGGGGAGCTGTTTTTT; CDR3 protein: CASSRLGAPGELFF
V gene: TRBV30; D gene: NA; clone size: medium-sized; J gene: TRBJ1-6; CDR3 DNA: TGTGCCTGGGTCGGCCCCCAGGCAGGGGAAAGTTTTGGTTCACCCCTCCACTTT; CDR3 protein: CAWVGPQAGESFGSPLHF
V gene: TRBV7-2; D gene: NA; clone size: NA; J gene: TRBJ2-1; CDR3 DNA: TGTGCCAGCAGCTTCCAACCCGAACAGGGTGAGCAGTTCTTC; CDR3 protein: CASSFQPEQGEQFF
V gene: TRBV5-1; D gene: TRBD1; clone size: few; J gene: TRBJ1-2; CDR3 DNA: TGCGCCAGCAGCTTGGCTGGGACAGGGGGCGTCTATGGCTACACCTTC; CDR3 protein: CASSLAGTGGVYGYTF
V gene: TRBV5-6; D gene: TRBD1; clone size: NA; J gene: TRBJ1-1; CDR3 DNA: TGTGCCAGCAGCTGGGGGTGGGCAGGGGGGAACACTGAAGCTTTCTTT; CDR3 protein: CASSWGWAGGNTEAFF
V gene: TRBV6-5; D gene: NA; clone size: NA; J gene: TRBJ1-2; CDR3 DNA: TGTGCCAGCAGTTATCATCCAAAGGGAGAGGATGGCTACACCTTC; CDR3 protein: CASSYHPKGEDGYTF
V gene: TRBV28; D gene: NA; clone size: few; J gene: TRBJ1-2; CDR3 DNA: TGTGCCAGCAGTTTATCTAGTTCCTATGGCTACACCTTC; CDR3 protein: CASSLSSSYGYTF
V gene: TRBV5-4; D gene: TRBD2; clone size: once; J gene: TRBJ2-5; CDR3 DNA: TGTGCCAGCAGCTCCAGCGGGGGGGCAGGAGAGACCCAGTACTTC; CDR3 protein: CASSSSGGAGETQYF
V gene: TRBV5-6; D gene: NA; clone size: few; J gene: TRBJ1-6; CDR3 DNA: TGTGCCAGCAGCTTGGACGCGGGCCCCTATTCACCCCTCCACTTT; CDR3 protein: CASSLDAGPYSPLHF
V gene: TRBV7-9; D gene: NA; clone size: NA; J gene: TRBJ2-7; CDR3 DNA: TGTGCCAGCAGCTTATTATTCTGGGGCGGGAAAAGCTACGAGCAGTACTTC; CDR3 protein: CASSLLFWGGKSYEQYF
V gene: TRBV14; D gene: NA; clone size: NA; J gene: TRBJ1-1; CDR3 DNA: TGTGCCAGCAGCCAAGAGCGCAGGGCGGGGAGAGCTTTCTTT; CDR3 protein: CASSQERRAGRAFF
V gene: TRBV4-2; D gene: NA; clone size: few; J gene: TRBJ2-5; CDR3 DNA: TGTGCCAGCAGCCAAGACTCCCCCCCGTGGACCCAGTACTTC; CDR3 protein: CASSQDSPPWTQYF
V gene: TRBV21-1; D gene: NA; clone size: NA; J gene: TRBJ1-2; CDR3 DNA: TGTGCCAGCCGGAACCAATCGGGGTTTAATGGCTACACCTTC; CDR3 protein: CASRNQSGFNGYTF
V gene: TRBV18; D gene: NA; clone size: NA; J gene: TRBJ1-2; CDR3 DNA: TGTGCCAGCTCACTATCTCGGACAGATGGCTACACCTTC; CDR3 protein: CASSLSRTDGYTF
V gene: TRBV5-1; D gene: TRBD2; clone size: once; J gene: TRBJ2-1; CDR3 DNA: TGCGCCAGCAGAGGACTAGCGGTCCACAATGAGCAGTTCTTC; CDR3 protein: CASRGLAVHNEQFF
V gene: TRBV15; D gene: TRBD2; clone size: NA; J gene: TRBJ2-5; CDR3 DNA: TGTGCCACCAGCAGGCGTAGCGGGTTCCAAGAGACCCAGTACTTC; CDR3 protein: CATSRRSGFQETQYF
V gene: TRBV5-1; D gene: NA; clone size: medium-sized; J gene: TRBJ1-2; CDR3 DNA: TGCGCCAGCAGCTTCGACGGAGCTAACTATGGCTACACCTTC; CDR3 protein: CASSFDGANYGYTF
V gene: TRBV5-5; D gene: NA; clone size: NA; J gene: TRBJ1-1; CDR3 DNA: TGTGCCAGCAGCTTGTGGGTGGGGGGCACTGAAGCTTTCTTT; CDR3 protein: CASSLWVGGTEAFF
V gene: TRBV18; D gene: NA; clone size: NA; J gene: TRBJ1-2; CDR3 DNA: TGTGCCAGCTCACCACCTTCTCAGGGGATCTATGGCTACACCTTC; CDR3 protein: CASSPPSQGIYGYTF
V gene: TRBV5-4; D gene: NA; clone size: few; J gene: TRBJ2-6; CDR3 DNA: TGTGCCAGCAGCCTCAGGGCCTCTGGGGCCAACGTCCTGACTTTC; CDR3 protein: CASSLRASGANVLTF
V gene: TRBV6-1; D gene: TRBD1; clone size: NA; J gene: TRBJ2-7; CDR3 DNA: TGTGCCAGCAGTGCTATCCCGGGACAGGGCCCCTACGAGCAGTACTTC; CDR3 protein: CASSAIPGQGPYEQYF
V gene: TRBV4-2; D gene: TRBD2; clone size: NA; J gene: TRBJ2-7; CDR3 DNA: TGTGCCAGCAGCCAAGATAAGGGGAGTCTAGCGGCCTACGAGCAGTACTTC; CDR3 protein: CASSQDKGSLAAYEQYF
V gene: TRBV6-1; D gene: NA; clone size: few; J gene: TRBJ2-3; CDR3 DNA: TGTGCCAGCAGTGCGACCGGGACAAAAGTCCCAGATACGCAGTATTTT; CDR3 protein: CASSATGTKVPDTQYF
V gene: TRBV10-2; D gene: NA; clone size: NA; J gene: TRBJ1-6; CDR3 DNA: TGCGCCAGCAGTGATGGGGCTCTTGGTTCACCCCTCCACTTT; CDR3 protein: CASSDGALGSPLHF
V gene: TRBV6-4; D gene: NA; clone size: few; J gene: TRBJ2-3; CDR3 DNA: TGTGCCAGCCGAGCCGGTGGCGGGACAGATACGCAGTATTTT; CDR3 protein: CASRAGGGTDTQYF
V gene: TRBV2; D gene: TRBD2; clone size: NA; J gene: TRBJ2-1; CDR3 DNA: TGTGCCAGCAGCCGACTAGCGGGGGCGAACAATGAGCAGTTCTTC; CDR3 protein: CASSRLAGANNEQFF
V gene: TRBV10-3; D gene: NA; clone size: NA; J gene: TRBJ2-2; CDR3 DNA: TGTGCCGCGCGAAACACCGGGGAGCTGTTTTTT; CDR3 protein: CAARNTGELFF
V gene: TRBV7-9; D gene: TRBD1; clone size: NA; J gene: TRBJ2-1; CDR3 DNA: TGTGCCAGCAGAAAGGACAGGCTCAGACCATACAATGAGCAGTTCTTC; CDR3 protein: CASRKDRLRPYNEQFF
V gene: TRBV27; D gene: TRBD2; clone size: NA; J gene: TRBJ2-1; CDR3 DNA: TGTGCCAGCAGCTCCCTAGCCCTAGCGGGGTTGTACAATGAGCAGTTCTTC; CDR3 protein: CASSSLALAGLYNEQFF
V gene: TRBV6-1; D gene: NA; clone size: few; J gene: TRBJ2-7; CDR3 DNA: TGTGCCAGCAGCGGGACAACCTACGAGCAGTACTTC; CDR3 protein: CASSGTTYEQYF
V gene: TRBV7-2; D gene: NA; clone size: NA; J gene: TRBJ2-3; CDR3 DNA: TGTGCCAGCAGCACGAGGGCCCTTAGGGCAGATACGCAGTATTTT; CDR3 protein: CASSTRALRADTQYF
V gene: TRBV7-9; D gene: NA; clone size: NA; J gene: TRBJ1-1; CDR3 DNA: TGTGCCAGCAGCTTAGGGGTTAACAGTGAAGCTTTCTTT; CDR3 protein: CASSLGVNSEAFF
V gene: TRBV6-5; D gene: NA; clone size: few; J gene: TRBJ2-7; CDR3 DNA: TGTGCCAGCAGCCCCCCCGGGGTTCCGGGGTGGGAGCAGTACTTC; CDR3 protein: CASSPPGVPGWEQYF
V gene: TRBV6-1; D gene: TRBD1; clone size: NA; J gene: TRBJ2-7; CDR3 DNA: TGTGCCAGCAGGGACCAGGGGGCCTCCTACGAGCAGTACTTC; CDR3 protein: CASRDQGASYEQYF
V gene: TRBV7-8; D gene: NA; clone size: NA; J gene: TRBJ2-7; CDR3 DNA: TGTGCCAGCAGCTTGCCGGGCGGCGGGTACGAGCAGTACTTC; CDR3 protein: CASSLPGGGYEQYF
V gene: TRBV6-5; D gene: NA; clone size: NA; J gene: TRBJ1-1; CDR3 DNA: TGTGCCAGCAGTCCCCCGGGGATTGGCCAAGCTTTCTTT; CDR3 protein: CASSPPGIGQAFF
V gene: TRBV6-1; D gene: NA; clone size: NA; J gene: TRBJ1-2; CDR3 DNA: TGTGCCAGCAGTGAAGGGACAGAAGCTTATGGCTACACCTTC; CDR3 protein: CASSEGTEAYGYTF